This T cell receptor (beta chain) was documented in a study of blood T cell repertoires in COVID-19. The method was immunoSEQ multiplex PCR; TCRdb's version includes in-frame clones alone and lacks a portion of them. The sample carries 59,000 or so clones, 81% recorded once. The germline gives CDR1 SGHRS, CDR2 YFSETQ. Trimming took 1 base from V and 3 from J, leaving 13 bases between them. The CDR3 runs 15 residues. This TCR derives from a woman of 80 years or more with active or convalescent COVID-19. The chain recombines TRBV5-1 with TRBJ1-2; possible D gene TRBD1, 5 bases. The sequenced sample consisted of peripheral blood. The CDR3 nucleotides read TGCGCCAGCAGCTTGAACCCGGGGGAGGACTATGGCTACACCTTC. The encoded protein is CASSLNPGEDYGYTF.